Here is one TCR beta chain with its context. The sample belongs to a study of T cells after yellow fever vaccination. TCRdb passed the 5' RACE reads through MiXCR, listing each CDR3 protein once. The repertoire has a few hundred thousand distinct CDR3 sequences, about 7% of them found once; the top ten carry about 0.85%. The source of this sequence is a man aged 30 to 45 who received the YFV17D yellow fever vaccine. The material sequenced was CD4+ T cells sorted from PBMCs, taken 15 days after the yellow fever booster vaccination.

The CDR3 sequence is CASSPGLSTEQYF. In DNA form, the CDR3 reads TGTGCCAGCAGTCCGGGACTATCAACCGAGCAGTACTTC. The chain combines TRBV7-2 with TRBJ2-7, with TRBD2 matching 7 bases. The J segment lost 6 bases and the V segment lost 6 bases, leaving 8 bases of the junction unmatched. CDR3 length equals 13 residues. Germline CDR1 reads SGHTA; CDR2 reads FQGNSA.